Described below is a single T cell receptor beta chain sequence and its context. Here immunoSEQ multiplex PCR was the method, and the copy in TCRdb shows in-frame clones only, minus some. Altogether about 220,000 clones are present, 90% to 95% being singletons, with the ten largest covering 1.5%. This sample is drawn from a study of control samples from healthy donors and cancer patients. Sequences were obtained from blood. This clonotype originated in a man aged 45-60 years in good health.

The chain's CDR3 is CASSYTMNTEAFF. Written as DNA, the CDR3 is TGTGCCAGCAGTTACACGATGAACACTGAAGCTTTCTTT. The chain employs TRBV6-6 and TRBJ1-1; D not certain. V gave up 2 bases and J gave up 0 bases, with 4 bases separating them. Germline-derived CDR1 and CDR2 are MNHNY and SVGAGI (reference sequence). The CDR3 loop spans 13 amino acids.